These 19 T cell receptor beta chains share one sample of origin, sequenced in a study of tissue T cells after allogeneic stem cell transplantation. Here immunoSEQ multiplex PCR was the method, and the copy in TCRdb shows in-frame clones only, minus some. Of around 2,300 clones detected, roughly 51% appear once; the ten largest clones hold roughly 34%. Time point: mouse harvest day 14 after allogeneic transplant. Tail vein injection delivered 10^7 T-cell-depleted bone marrow cells and 10^6 splenic CD5+ T cells. Sequencing input: lymph node tissue. The receptors come from a female BALB/c mouse given C57BL/6 T cells with graft-versus-host disease after an allogeneic hematopoietic cell transplant.

In regard to this clone: The gene names here belong to mouse. Sequencing ends 1 residue short of the CDR3 end; the germline J gene provides the rest. This chain links TRBV23 with TRBJ2-4; TRBD2 is the table's D call, not checked against the DNA. CDR1 is KGHTA, CDR2 FQNQQP, per germline. The CDR3 has 17 residues. CDR3 DNA (partial): TGCTCCAGCAGTCAATCGACTGGGGGGCCTAGTCAAAACACCTTGTAC. This gives the protein CSSSQSTGGPSQNTLY. The entire CDR3 protein reads CSSSQSTGGPSQNTLYF.

As regards this clone: Mouse germline and gene names are used. The read ends 1 residue early relative to the CDR3; the germline J gene fills the gap. The chain combines TRBV23 with TRBJ2-5; the D call of TRBD2 is as the table states it, not checked on the DNA. CDR3 length equals 14 residues. Germline CDR1 is KGHTA and CDR2 is FQNQQP. The CDR3 bases that were read are TGCTCCAGCAGTCGGACTGGGGGGGCAGACACCCAGTAC. Translation gives CSSSRTGGADTQY. The full CDR3 protein reads CSSSRTGGADTQYF.

Comments on this clone: Genes here carry mouse names. The read terminates 1 residue before the CDR3 end, so the remaining end is supplied by the germline J gene. The chain couples TRBV16 to TRBJ2-4; no firm D call. Deletions cut 0 bases from V and 3 bases from J, with 4 bases between. Germline CDR1 and CDR2: SGHSA and FRNQAP. There are 13 residues in the CDR3. CDR3 DNA, as far as it was read: TGTGCAAGCAGCTTAGATGACCAAAACACCTTGTAC. It is translated as CASSLDDQNTLY. The full CDR3 protein reads CASSLDDQNTLYF.

Regarding this clone: Gene names and germline refer to mouse. The sequenced fragment ends 1 residue before the CDR3 boundary, so the rest is inferred from the germline J gene. The rearrangement joins TRBV4 to TRBJ2-2, with TRBD1 as a possible D gene (6 bases). This CDR3 has 15 amino acids. V lost 4 bases and J 3 bases, leaving 12 bases between the germline ends. The V gene's germline CDR1 is LGHDT and CDR2 YNNKQL (reference sequence). This CDR3 reads CASSFGRGDTGQLYF. CDR3 DNA (partial): TGTGCCAGCAGCTTTGGCAGGGGAGACACCGGGCAGCTCTAC.

A word on this clone: The gene names here belong to mouse. The read ends 1 residue early relative to the CDR3; the germline J gene fills the gap. The rearrangement joins TRBV17 to TRBJ2-7, with 10 nucleotides matching TRBD2. Germline V gene data show CDR1 as MNHDT and CDR2 as YYDKIL. The CDR3 is 13 amino acids. The CDR3: CASGDLGGREQYF. CDR3 DNA, as far as it was read: TGTGCCAGCGGTGACCTGGGGGGGCGGGAACAGTAC.

Note on this clone: Gene names refer to mouse genes. The DNA ends 1 residue before the CDR3 does, and the rest of the CDR3 is filled in from the germline J gene. The chain is built from TRBV17 and TRBJ1-3; unclear D gene. Looked up from germline, CDR1 is MNHDT and CDR2 is YYDKIL. This CDR3 has 12 amino acids. The V end was cut by 4 bases, the J end by 3 bases, with 4 bases between. CDR3 sequence reads: CASSTFGNTLYF. Partial CDR3 DNA: TGTGCTAGCAGTACCTTTGGAAATACGCTCTAT. Full variable domain (missing parts from reference TRBV17 and TRBJ1-3): DTTVKQNPRYKLARVGKPVNLICSQTMNHDTMYWYQKKPNQAPKLLLFYYDKILNREADTFEKFQSSRPNNSFCSLYIGSAGLEYSAMYLCASSTFGNTLYFGEGSRLIVV.

Details on this clone: Mouse gene names apply. This CDR3 reads CASSPAGTGQLYF. The sequenced CDR3 bases are TGTGCCAGCAGTCCGGCCGGCACCGGGCAGCTCTAC. The V gene is TRBV26, the J gene TRBJ2-2; D gene uncertain. Sequencing ends 1 residue short of the CDR3 end; the germline J gene provides the rest. The CDR3 totals 13 residues. CDR1 KGHPV and CDR2 FQNQEV come from the germline V gene (reference sequence). V was pared by 4 bases and J by 4 bases, with 7 bases between.

Concerning this clone itself: Gene and germline names: mouse. The read falls 1 residue short of the CDR3 end, and the missing part is taken from the germline J gene. The chain couples TRBV5 to TRBJ1-4; 7 bases align to TRBD1. Germline CDR1 LGHNA, CDR2 YNLKQL (reference sequence). The CDR3 extends over 15 amino acids. Losses at the gene ends were 2 bases for V and 4 bases for J; bases not matched to a gene: 4. The CDR3 protein is CASSQTGTVNERLFF. Incomplete CDR3 DNA: TGTGCCAGCAGCCAAACCGGGACAGTCAACGAAAGATTATTT.

A remark on this clone: Gene names denote mouse genes. The sequence runs out 1 residue before the end of the CDR3; the remainder is reconstructed from the germline J gene. The rearrangement joins TRBV16 to TRBJ2-4; D is unresolved. V shed 1 base and J shed 0 bases, with 2 bases lying between them. This CDR3 region has 13 residues. CDR1 and CDR2 from the germline V gene are SGHSA and FRNQAP. The covered CDR3 bases are TGTGCAAGCAGCTTAGTTAGTCAAAACACCTTGTAC. Translated: CASSLVSQNTLY. The complete CDR3 reads CASSLVSQNTLYF.

This clone was seen a few times. The listed genes are named as in mouse. CDR3 bases read: TGCTCCAGCAGTCAGGCTGGGGGGCCTTATGAACAGTAC. Residues: CSSSQAGGPYEQY. The whole CDR3 sequence is CSSSQAGGPYEQYF. The chain recombines TRBV23 with TRBJ2-7; TRBD2 is taken as the D call from the table, unchecked against the DNA. The DNA ends 1 residue before the CDR3 does, and the rest of the CDR3 is filled in from the germline J gene. This CDR3 is 14 amino acids long. Germline CDR1 KGHTA, CDR2 FQNQQP.

This clone came up once. Gene names and germline refer to mouse. The read stops 1 residue short of the end of the CDR3; the missing end is completed from the germline J gene. The V gene is TRBV26, the J gene TRBJ1-6, with D unclear. TRBJ1-6 is filed as an ORF, its function uncertain. V lost 2 bases, J lost 8 bases, and 7 bases lay in between. The CDR3 consists of 13 residues. The germline CDR1 and CDR2 sequences are KGHPV and FQNQEV (reference sequence). CDR3 sequence: CASSLNNYSPLYF. The CDR3 DNA, read in part, is TGTGCCAGCAGTCTGAACAACTATTCGCCCCTCTAC.

A note on this clone: Each gene name is a mouse one. The read ends 1 residue before the CDR3 terminus; that terminus is restored from the germline J gene. The chain carries TRBV13-1 and TRBJ2-5, with 8 bases that match TRBD1. CDR3 length equals 13 residues. Germline CDR1 and CDR2: NSHNY and SYGAGN. V lost 4 bases, J lost 2 bases, and 0 bases stayed unmatched. CDR3 sequence reads: CASSTGGQDTQYF. The sequenced part of the CDR3 DNA is TGTGCCAGCAGTACAGGGGGCCAAGACACCCAGTAC.

This clone was observed once. Gene names are the mouse ones. Read data end 1 residue before the CDR3 end; the end is taken from the germline J gene. This chain uses TRBV29 with TRBJ2-2; 9 nucleotides line up with TRBD1. The CDR3 is 15 amino acids. V dropped 4 bases and J dropped 2; count of bases not matched to a gene: 2. The germline gives CDR1 MSHET, CDR2 SYDVDS. CDR3 sequence reads: CASSYRGRNTGQLYF. The sequenced CDR3 bases are TGTGCTAGCAGTTACAGGGGGCGGAACACCGGGCAGCTCTAC.

A note on this clone: Gene names are mouse gene names. The missing CDR3 end, 1 residue past where the read stops, is filled in from the germline J gene. The chain recombines TRBV20 with TRBJ2-3, with TRBD2 as a possible D gene (6 bases). The CDR3 is 15 amino acids. V lost 0 bases and J lost 0, with 10 bases in between. In germline, CDR1 is GFQATS, CDR2 STVNSAI. CDR3 DNA, as far as it was read: TGTGGTGCTAGGGACTGGGGCCATAGTGCAGAAACGCTGTAT. It specifies CGARDWGHSAETLY. The CDR3 in its entirety is CGARDWGHSAETLYF. The entire variable domain, with the rest obtained from reference TRBV20 and TRBJ2-3, is as follows: GALVYQYPRRTICKSGTSMRMECQAVGFQATSVAWYRQSPQKTFELIALSTVNSAIKYEQNFTQEKFPISHPNLSFSSMTVLNAYLEDRGLYLCGARDWGHSAETLYFGSGTRLTVL.

With respect to this clone: Gene names and germline match the mouse. With the read ending 1 residue before the CDR3 end, the germline J gene is used to fill in that end. The V call is TRBV1, the J call TRBJ1-3, with 7 positions matching TRBD1. Germline CDR1 is NSQYPW and CDR2 is LRSPGD (reference sequence). V lost 4 bases, J lost 4 bases, and 4 bases stayed unmatched. This CDR3 comprises 14 residues. The CDR3: CTCSGQGDGNTLYF. The covered CDR3 bases are TGCACCTGCAGTGGACAGGGAGACGGAAATACGCTCTAT.

This clone was seen a handful of times. Gene labels here are mouse ones. The read ends 1 residue shy of where the CDR3 ends; the end is completed using the germline J gene. The chain couples TRBV12-1 to TRBJ1-4; 9 bases line up with TRBD1. Germline values: CDR1 SGHSN, CDR2 HYEKVE. V shed 0 bases, J shed 4 bases, and the junction held 2 bases outside the gene matches. The CDR3 is 15 residues long. CDR3 sequence: CASSLGDRVNERLFF. CDR3 bases read: TGTGCCAGCTCTCTCGGGGACAGGGTCAACGAAAGATTATTT.

Relative to its sample, this clone is large (0.1 to 1%). Germline and genes here are mouse. The observed sequence ends 1 residue before the CDR3 terminus, with the missing tail filled in from the germline J gene. The chain employs TRBV31 and TRBJ2-4; 13 bases line up with TRBD2. Germline V gives CDR1 GKSSPN, CDR2 SITVG. The CDR3 runs 16 residues. The J segment lost 3 bases and the V segment lost 0 bases, leaving 3 bases of the junction unmatched. CDR3 DNA (partial): TGTGCCTGGAGTCTAGGACTGGGGGGGCCCCAAAACACCTTGTAC. Residues: CAWSLGLGGPQNTLY. The full CDR3 is CAWSLGLGGPQNTLYF.

Turning to this clone: The genes are named according to mouse. With the read ending 1 residue before the CDR3 end, the germline J gene is used to fill in that end. The chain links TRBV13-2 to TRBJ1-1, with TRBD1 as a possible D gene (6 bases). The CDR3 runs to 13 residues. The germline V gene encodes CDR1 NNHNN and CDR2 SYGAGS (reference sequence). Deletions cut 2 bases from V and 1 base from J, with 6 bases between. The CDR3 region is CASGEQGNTEVFF. The DNA read from the CDR3 is TGTGCCAGCGGTGAACAGGGGAACACAGAAGTCTTC.

Concerning this clone: Mouse names are used for the genes. The CDR3 extends 1 residue past the end of the read, so its final part is completed from the germline J gene. V usage is TRBV26 and J usage is TRBJ2-3; unclear D gene. This CDR3 has 13 amino acids. Germline CDR1 and CDR2: KGHPV and FQNQEV (reference sequence). Trimming removed 2 bases at V and 1 base at J, with 4 bases between. CDR3 sequence reads: CASSLPGAETLYF. The sequenced part of the CDR3 DNA is TGTGCCAGCAGTCTGCCCGGTGCAGAAACGCTGTAT.